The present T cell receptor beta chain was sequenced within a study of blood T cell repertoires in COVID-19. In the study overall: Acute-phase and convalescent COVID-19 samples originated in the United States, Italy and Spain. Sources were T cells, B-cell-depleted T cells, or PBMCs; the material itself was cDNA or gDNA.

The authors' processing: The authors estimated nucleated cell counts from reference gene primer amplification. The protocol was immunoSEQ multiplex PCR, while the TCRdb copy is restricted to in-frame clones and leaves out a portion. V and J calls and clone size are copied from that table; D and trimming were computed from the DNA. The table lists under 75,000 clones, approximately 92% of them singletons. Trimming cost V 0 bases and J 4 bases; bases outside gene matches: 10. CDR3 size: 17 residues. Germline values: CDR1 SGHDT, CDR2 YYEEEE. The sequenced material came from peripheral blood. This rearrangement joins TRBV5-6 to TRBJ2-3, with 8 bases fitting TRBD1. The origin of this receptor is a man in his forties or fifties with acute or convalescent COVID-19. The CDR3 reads CASSLVGGRGLADTQYF. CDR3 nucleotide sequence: TGTGCCAGCAGCTTGGTGGGTGGCAGGGGGCTGGCAGATACGCAGTATTTT.